Listed here is a single T cell receptor (beta chain). The antigen remains undetermined. The CDR3 is 14 amino acids. In germline, CDR1 is SGDLS, CDR2 YYNGEE. Trimming at V came to 4 bases and at J to 6 bases, leaving 7 bases not matched to a gene. The data stem from a study of cytomegalovirus exposure and HLA in healthy donors. The study's findings and limits: Data from an earlier analysis indicated that most TCR beta V segments were productive either about 87% or about 30% of the time. A few V segments could not be told apart, such as TRBV6-2 and TRBV6-3, and were left out.

60 Vbeta and 13 Jbeta primers were used in PCR. Only in-frame clones appear in the TCRdb table, and some are missing; sequencing was by immunoSEQ multiplex PCR. This sample's table has 200,000 to 250,000 clones. The sample consisted of PBMCs. The V gene is TRBV9, the J gene TRBJ2-7; 10 bases fit TRBD1. The TCR comes from a girl aged 2 to 9 in good health and CMV-seropositive. The CDR3 DNA is TGTGCCAGCAGCTCCGGGACAGGGGAGGGCGAGCAGTACTTC. Protein sequence: CASSSGTGEGEQYF.